The 32 T cell receptor beta chains reported below all come from one sample, sequenced in a study of OX40 agonist ivuxolimab in advanced cancers. The library was produced with the immunoSEQ multiplex PCR assay. TCRdb holds this immuneACCESS table with in-frame rearrangements only. Some clones are missing; in checked studies, unresolved V genes explain under half, and the rest has no known cause. In all, the sample holds about 69,000 clones, and approximately 80% of those were seen once. The top ten clonotypes cover over 2% of the sample. This specimen consisted of CD4+ or CD8+ T cells sorted from blood, obtained in a trial of the OX40 agonist ivuxolimab. These receptors were collected from an adult with an advanced solid tumor such as melanoma, head and neck, liver or kidney cancer.

This rearrangement joins TRBV6-5 to TRBJ1-1; TRBD1 might be the D (5 bases). Germline V gene lookup returns CDR1 MNHEY and CDR2 SVGAGI. V was cut by 2 bases and J by 4 bases, with 11 bases left in between. The CDR3 consists of 14 residues. CDR3 DNA: TGTGCCAGCAGTTACCGAGGGGAAGGCACTGAAGCTTTCTTT. Translated: CASSYRGEGTEAFF.

J is TRBJ2-7 and V is TRBV5-1; 12 nucleotides agree with TRBD2. The junction had 8 bases not matched to a gene; V was cut back by 3 bases and J by 7 bases. Looked up from germline, CDR1 is SGHRS and CDR2 is YFSETQ. The CDR3 is 15 amino acids. The CDR3 loop is CASSWSPGTSGEQYF. The CDR3 nucleotides are TGCGCCAGCAGCTGGTCTCCCGGGACTAGCGGGGAGCAGTACTTC.

The chain has TRBV6-6 and TRBJ2-2; D gene uncertain. Trimming pared 2 bases from V and 6 bases from J, leaving 7 bases between. The CDR3 covers 13 residues. Per germline, CDR1 MNHNY and CDR2 SVGAGI (reference sequence). The DNA for the CDR3 is TGTGCCAGCAGTTACGTGGTTTCCGGGGAGCTGTTTTTT. It translates to CASSYVVSGELFF.

In regard to this clone: Distinct nucleotide sequences in the sample also encode this CDR3. This rearrangement joins TRBV2 to TRBJ1-1; D may be TRBD1 (6 bases). There are 14 residues in the CDR3. CDR1 and CDR2 (germline): SNHLY, FYNNEI. V was shortened by 4 bases and J by 1 base, with 10 bases between the two germline ends. In nucleotides, the CDR3 is TGTGCCAGCAGTGGACAGGCTGGGAACACTGAAGCTTTCTTT. Amino acids: CASSGQAGNTEAFF.

The chain employs TRBV11-2 and TRBJ1-2, with TRBD1 as a possible D gene (5 bases). CDR1 is SGHAT and CDR2 is FQNNGV in the germline V gene. Trimming removed 5 bases at V and 3 bases at J, with 16 bases between. The CDR3 extends over 15 amino acids. CDR3 sequence: CASSPNMQGYYGYTF. DNA for the CDR3: TGTGCCAGCAGCCCCAACATGCAGGGCTACTATGGCTACACCTTC.

This rearrangement joins TRBV19 to TRBJ2-5; D unresolved. The CDR3 totals 15 residues. V was shortened by 7 bases and J by 4 bases, with 19 bases between the two germline ends. Germline V gene data show CDR1 as LNHDA and CDR2 as SQIVND (reference sequence). CDR3 DNA sequence: TGTGCCAGTACCGACCGCGACTCCAGTGGAGAGACCCAGTACTTC. Translation: CASTDRDSSGETQYF.

CDR3 residues: CASSIRDSLYGYTF. As DNA, the CDR3 is TGTGCCAGTAGTATCCGGGACAGCTTATATGGCTACACCTTC. The gene calls are TRBV19 and TRBJ1-2; 7 bases are shared with TRBD1. V gave up 3 bases and J gave up 5 bases; unmatched junction bases: 6. The CDR3 is made up of 14 amino acids. Germline CDR1 and CDR2: LNHDA and SQIVND (reference sequence).

V gene TRBV4-1 combines with J gene TRBJ1-2; D not resolved. There are 15 residues in the CDR3. Germline CDR1 is MGHRA and CDR2 is YSYEKL. Trimming cost V 1 base and J 5 bases, with 14 bases left between them. CDR3 in amino acids: CASSQGASGYYGYTF. The CDR3 nucleotides read TGCGCCAGCAGCCAAGGAGCTAGCGGGTATTATGGCTACACCTTC.

The rearrangement uses TRBV18 and TRBJ1-2; D is undetermined. V dropped 1 base and J dropped 5 bases, with 8 bases sitting between them. The CDR3 has 13 amino acids. CDR1 is KGHSH, CDR2 LQKENI, per germline. The CDR3 DNA sequence: TGTGCCAGCTCACCACAGGCGGAGTATGGCTACACCTTC. It codes for CASSPQAEYGYTF.

The chain joins TRBV6-1 to TRBJ1-5; 10 bases agree with TRBD1. The CDR3 runs to 16 residues. Germline V gene lookup returns CDR1 MNHNS and CDR2 SASEGT. V was clipped by 1 base and J by 6 bases; unmatched bases: 6. The CDR3 DNA follows: TGTGCCAGCAGTGAAGAATGGACAGGGGGACGTCAGCCCCAGCATTTT. Its protein is CASSEEWTGGRQPQHF.

The rearrangement joins TRBV9 to TRBJ1-3, with a tentative D call TRBD1 (6 bases). The germline V gene encodes CDR1 SGDLS and CDR2 YYNGEE. V was shortened by 1 base and J by 1 base, with 15 bases between the two germline ends. This CDR3 is 17 amino acids long. Here the CDR3 DNA reads TGTGCCAGCAGCGTATCGCAGGGGCGCTCGTCTGGAAACACCATATATTTT. This translates into CASSVSQGRSSGNTIYF. Variable domain in full (rest from reference TRBV9 and TRBJ1-3): DSGVTQTPKHLITATGQRVTLRCSPRSGDLSVYWYQQSLDQGLQFLIQYYNGEERAKGNILERFSAQQFPDLHSELNLSSLELGDSALYFCASSVSQGRSSGNTIYFGEGSWLTVV.

There are a few counts of this clone. The chain recombines TRBV6-1 with TRBJ2-1; tentative D call: TRBD2 (5 bases). V lost 8 bases and J lost 5, with 16 bases in between. Germline CDR1 and CDR2: MNHNS and SASEGT. The CDR3 contains 14 residues. CDR3 loop: CASGLSGMHNEQFF. The CDR3 nucleotides read TGTGCCAGCGGACTGAGCGGAATGCACAATGAGCAGTTCTTC.

The genes are TRBV30 and TRBJ2-3, with D possibly TRBD1 on 5 matching bases. V lost 0 bases, J lost 0 bases, and 7 bases lay in between. There are 14 residues in the CDR3. Germline CDR1 GTSNPN, CDR2 SVGIG (reference sequence). The DNA for the CDR3 is TGTGCCTGGAGTGTGGGGCTTAGCACAGATACGCAGTATTTT. This codes for CAWSVGLSTDTQYF.

The genes are TRBV7-3 and TRBJ1-1; D is unresolved. The V and J ends lost 1 base and 5 bases respectively, with 8 bases between them. This CDR3 comprises 13 residues. Germline V lookup: CDR1 SGHTA, CDR2 FQGTGA. The chain's CDR3 is CASSLRRWTEAFF. The CDR3 DNA reads TGTGCCAGCAGCTTAAGGCGGTGGACTGAAGCTTTCTTT.

This chain connects TRBV19 to TRBJ2-1, with D perhaps TRBD1 (6 bases). Germline V gives CDR1 LNHDA, CDR2 SQIVND (reference sequence). V shed 10 bases and J shed 9 bases, with 25 bases lying between them. The CDR3 contains 15 residues. CDR3 nucleotide sequence: TGTGCCACCCGGGTTTTAAACCGGGACAACGGTGAGCAGTTCTTC. Its protein product is CATRVLNRDNGEQFF.

V gene TRBV4-1 combines with J gene TRBJ1-2, with 10 bases aligning to TRBD1. CDR3 length: 18 residues. Germline V lookup: CDR1 MGHRA, CDR2 YSYEKL. Unmatched junction bases numbered 12, after V lost 2 bases and J lost 3 bases. The CDR3 is CASSQPGQGYSRDYGYTF. CDR3 sequence (DNA): TGCGCCAGCAGCCAACCGGGACAGGGGTATTCAAGGGACTATGGCTACACCTTC.

This clone was seen more than once but under ten times. The limits of the CDR3 on the DNA are not certain, so only TCRdb's listed CDR3 is given. The V gene is TRBV27, the J gene TRBJ1-3; no check of the table's D call, TRBD1, against the DNA was made. Germline values: CDR1 MNHEY, CDR2 SMNVEV (reference sequence). The CDR3 is 16 residues long, ends included. CDR3 region: CASSSGQGFSGNTIYF.

The V gene is TRBV13, the J gene TRBJ2-3, with TRBD1 matching 7 bases. Germline CDR1 reads PRHDT; CDR2 reads FYEKMQ (reference sequence). V lost 5 bases to trimming and J lost 7 bases; unmatched junction nucleotides: 6. CDR3 size: 13 residues. CDR3 in amino acids: CASSRTGGNTQYF. CDR3 bases: TGTGCCAGCAGCCGGACAGGTGGAAATACGCAGTATTTT.

The genes are TRBV5-5 and TRBJ2-6, with 8 bases that match TRBD1. J gave up 1 base and V 0 bases, and 9 bases lay outside the gene matches. Germline V gene sequence: CDR1 SGHKS, CDR2 YYEKEE (reference sequence). The CDR3 contains 19 residues. This chain's CDR3 is CASSLDSGTGLSGANVLTF. In DNA form, the CDR3 reads TGTGCCAGCAGCTTGGATTCTGGGACAGGCCTATCTGGGGCCAACGTCCTGACTTTC.

In this sample, this clone turned up a few times. V usage is TRBV5-1 and J usage is TRBJ2-1, with 9 bases matching TRBD1. Germline CDR1 reads SGHRS; CDR2 reads YFSETQ. The CDR3 runs 17 residues. Unmatched junction bases numbered 9, after V lost 3 bases and J lost 2 bases. CDR3 coding DNA: TGCGCCAGCAGCTATGCTCTGGACAGGGGACCCTACAATGAGCAGTTCTTC. It translates to CASSYALDRGPYNEQFF.

The chain employs TRBV25-1 and TRBJ2-7; D is perhaps TRBD1 (6 bases). Germline CDR1 MGHDK, CDR2 SYGVNS. V lost 2 bases to trimming and J lost 0 bases, with 11 bases between them. The CDR3 length is 15 residues. CDR3 DNA: TGTGCCAGCAGTGAACCAGGGGACCGCTCCTACGAGCAGTACTTC. Translated: CASSEPGDRSYEQYF.

The J gene is TRBJ2-7, the V gene TRBV5-1; TRBD2 matches 9 bases. The CDR3 contains 15 residues. V shed 0 bases and J 2 bases; nucleotides not matched to a gene: 3. Germline assignment: CDR1 SGHRS and CDR2 YFSETQ. CDR3 loop: CASSLAPSGAYEQYF. The CDR3 DNA reads TGCGCCAGCAGCTTGGCGCCTAGCGGGGCCTACGAGCAGTACTTC. Full variable domain (rest looked up from reference TRBV5-1 and TRBJ2-7): KAGVTQTPRYLIKTRGQQVTLSCSPISGHRSVSWYQQTPGQGLQFLFEYFSETQRNKGNFPGRFSGRQFSNSRSEMNVSTLELGDSALYLCASSLAPSGAYEQYFGPGTRLTVT.

V usage is TRBV29-1 and J usage is TRBJ1-3; D not certain. CDR1 and CDR2 from the germline V gene are SQVTM and ANQGSEA. The CDR3 length is 13 residues. Trimming stripped 4 bases from V and 1 base from J, with 8 bases between. Here the CDR3 DNA reads TGCAGCGTTGTTTGGGGATCTGGAAACACCATATATTTT. It yields the protein CSVVWGSGNTIYF.

This rearrangement joins TRBV5-1 to TRBJ2-1; D is perhaps TRBD2 (5 bases). Trimming pared 4 bases from V and 3 bases from J, leaving 14 bases between. The germline CDR1 and CDR2 sequences are SGHRS and YFSETQ. The CDR3 consists of 15 residues. CDR3 residues: CASSRTVTYYNEQFF. CDR3 sequence (DNA): TGCGCCAGCAGCAGGACTGTTACTTACTACAATGAGCAGTTCTTC. The complete variable domain, with remaining parts taken from reference TRBV5-1 and TRBJ2-1, reads KAGVTQTPRYLIKTRGQQVTLSCSPISGHRSVSWYQQTPGQGLQFLFEYFSETQRNKGNFPGRFSGRQFSNSRSEMNVSTLELGDSALYLCASSRTVTYYNEQFFGPGTRLTVL.

This clone was counted between two and nine times. The chain carries TRBV30 and TRBJ1-1; D is possibly TRBD1 (6 bases). This CDR3 is built from 13 residues. CDR1 and CDR2 from the germline V gene are GTSNPN and SVGIG (reference sequence). Trimming took 3 bases from V and 0 from J, leaving 8 bases between them. CDR3 in DNA: TGTGCCTGGAGACAGGGAGTGAACACTGAAGCTTTCTTT. It codes for CAWRQGVNTEAFF.

The chain recombines TRBV5-1 with TRBJ1-4; the match to TRBD1 covers 7 bases. The germline V gene has CDR1 SGHRS and CDR2 YFSETQ. This CDR3 region has 14 residues. V was clipped by 2 bases and J by 7 bases; unmatched bases: 5. The chain's CDR3 is CASSFTGDGEKLFF. The CDR3 DNA reads TGCGCCAGCAGCTTTACAGGGGACGGTGAAAAACTGTTTTTT. The full variable domain, with the rest looked up from reference TRBV5-1 and TRBJ1-4, is KAGVTQTPRYLIKTRGQQVTLSCSPISGHRSVSWYQQTPGQGLQFLFEYFSETQRNKGNFPGRFSGRQFSNSRSEMNVSTLELGDSALYLCASSFTGDGEKLFFGSGTQLSVL.

The chain uses TRBV14 and TRBJ2-2; TRBD2 agrees at 15 bases. This CDR3 contains 18 residues. CDR1 and CDR2 from the germline V gene are SGHDN and FVKESK. After removal of 2 bases from V and 1 base from J, the junction contained 2 bases not matched to a gene. CDR3 nucleotide sequence: TGTGCCAGCAGCCAACCGGGACTAGCGGGAGGGAACACCGGGGAGCTGTTTTTT. Amino acids: CASSQPGLAGGNTGELFF.

This clone has a handful of counts. This rearrangement joins TRBV2 to TRBJ2-7; D is undetermined. The CDR3 spans 12 residues. V was cut by 8 bases and J by 1 base, with 9 bases left in between. Germline values: CDR1 SNHLY, CDR2 FYNNEI. As DNA, the CDR3 is TGTGCCAGCGTATGGCAGTCCTACGAGCAGTACTTC. Residues: CASVWQSYEQYF.

The chain has TRBV5-1 and TRBJ2-1; 9 bases are a match to TRBD1. Germline trimming cut 6 bases from V and 6 bases from J; bases unmatched to any gene: 7. Germline assignment: CDR1 SGHRS and CDR2 YFSETQ. The CDR3 length is 14 residues. The CDR3 reads CASTRQTGGNEQFF. In nucleotides, the CDR3 is TGCGCCAGCACGCGACAGACAGGGGGCAATGAGCAGTTCTTC. Full variable domain (rest looked up from reference TRBV5-1 and TRBJ2-1): KAGVTQTPRYLIKTRGQQVTLSCSPISGHRSVSWYQQTPGQGLQFLFEYFSETQRNKGNFPGRFSGRQFSNSRSEMNVSTLELGDSALYLCASTRQTGGNEQFFGPGTRLTVL.

The chain has TRBV12-5 and TRBJ2-4; 8 nucleotides line up with TRBD2. The V gene's germline CDR1 is LGHNT and CDR2 FRNRAP. The CDR3 is 16 amino acids. V dropped 6 bases and J dropped 5; count of bases not matched to a gene: 12. CDR3: CASGLTGTSAQNIQYF. Here the CDR3 DNA reads TGTGCTAGTGGCCTCACCGGGACTAGTGCCCAAAACATTCAGTACTTC. Full variable domain (remainder filled in from reference TRBV12-5 and TRBJ2-4): DARVTQTPRHKVTEMGQEVTMRCQPILGHNTVFWYRQTMMQGLELLAYFRNRAPLDDSGMPKDRFSAEMPDATLATLKIQPSEPRDSAVYFCASGLTGTSAQNIQYFGAGTRLSVL.

The chain recombines TRBV6-1 with TRBJ2-1; D is ambiguous. The CDR3 spans 14 residues. The ends were cut back, 2 bases at V and 6 bases at J, with 11 bases in the middle. Germline assignment: CDR1 MNHNS and CDR2 SASEGT. In DNA, the CDR3 is TGTGCCAGCAGTGAACTCGGTCGCGGCAATGAGCAGTTCTTC. Protein product: CASSELGRGNEQFF.

This chain connects TRBV7-9 to TRBJ2-1, with 10 nucleotides matching TRBD2. Trimming took 3 bases from V and 9 from J; bases not matched to a gene: 11. CDR3 length: 16 amino acids. The germline CDR1 and CDR2 sequences are SEHNR and FQNEAQ (reference sequence). The CDR3 is CASSFESGRGFGEQFF. In nucleotides, the CDR3 is TGTGCCAGCAGCTTCGAAAGCGGGAGGGGTTTTGGTGAGCAGTTCTTC.